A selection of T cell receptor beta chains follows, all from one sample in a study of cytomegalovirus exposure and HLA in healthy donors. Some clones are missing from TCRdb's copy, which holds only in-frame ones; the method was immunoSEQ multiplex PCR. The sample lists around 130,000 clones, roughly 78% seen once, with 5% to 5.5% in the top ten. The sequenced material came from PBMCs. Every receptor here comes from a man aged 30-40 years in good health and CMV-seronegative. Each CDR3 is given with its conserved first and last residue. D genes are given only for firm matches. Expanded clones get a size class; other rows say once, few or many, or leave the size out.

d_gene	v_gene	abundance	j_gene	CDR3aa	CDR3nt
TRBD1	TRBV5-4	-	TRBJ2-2	CASSSGTGAGELFF	TGTGCCAGCAGCTCCGGGACAGGGGCCGGGGAGCTGTTTTTT
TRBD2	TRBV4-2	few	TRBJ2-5	CASSQAWGLAGGPGETQYF	TGTGCCAGCAGCCAAGCTTGGGGACTAGCGGGAGGGCCTGGGGAGACCCAGTACTTC
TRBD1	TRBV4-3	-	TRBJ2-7	CASSQGPTGLVVYEQYF	TGCGCCAGCAGCCAAGGTCCGACAGGGTTAGTAGTCTACGAGCAGTACTTC
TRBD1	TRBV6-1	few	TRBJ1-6	CASSGDRNAPLHF	TGTGCCAGCAGTGGGGACAGGAATGCACCCCTCCACTTT
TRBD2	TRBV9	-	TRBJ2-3	CASSPGTSGSTDTQYF	TGTGCCAGCAGCCCCGGGACTAGCGGGAGCACAGATACGCAGTATTTT
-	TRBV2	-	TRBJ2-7	CASRQPGQANYEQYF	TGTGCCAGCAGACAGCCCGGACAAGCCAACTACGAGCAGTACTTC
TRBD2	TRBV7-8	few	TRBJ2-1	CASSFLAGHEQFF	TGTGCCAGCAGCTTTTTAGCGGGGCATGAGCAGTTCTTC
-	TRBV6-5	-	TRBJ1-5	CASSYSSIGQPQHF	TGTGCCAGCAGTTACTCGAGTATCGGGCAGCCCCAGCATTTT
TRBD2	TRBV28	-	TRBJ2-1	CASMTKRGGSSYNEQFF	TGTGCCAGCATGACGAAGCGGGGGGGAAGCTCCTACAATGAGCAGTTCTTC
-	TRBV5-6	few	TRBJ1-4	CASSLLQGMAEKLFF	TGTGCCAGCAGCTTATTACAGGGTATGGCTGAAAAACTGTTTTTT
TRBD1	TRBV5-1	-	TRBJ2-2	CASSEGQGGAGELFF	TGCGCCAGCAGCGAGGGACAGGGAGGGGCCGGGGAGCTGTTTTTT
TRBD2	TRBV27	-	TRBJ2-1	CASSRLAGPNEQFF	TGTGCCAGCAGTAGACTAGCGGGACCCAATGAGCAGTTCTTC
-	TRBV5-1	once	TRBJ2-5	CASSYSGITQETQYF	TGCGCCAGCAGCTACTCCGGGATCACTCAAGAGACCCAGTACTTC
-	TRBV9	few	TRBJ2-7	CASSVGSGGTYEQYF	TGTGCCAGCAGCGTAGGAAGCGGAGGGACCTACGAGCAGTACTTC
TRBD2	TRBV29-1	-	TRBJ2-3	CSALPREGDMQYF	TGCAGCGCCCTTCCCCGGGAGGGAGATATGCAGTATTTT
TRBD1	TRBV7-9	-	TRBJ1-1	CASSLRTGNTEAFF	TGTGCCAGCAGCTTAAGGACAGGGAACACTGAAGCTTTCTTT
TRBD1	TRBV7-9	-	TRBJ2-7	CASSLRGQGAYEQYF	TGTGCCAGCAGCTTAAGGGGACAGGGGGCTTACGAGCAGTACTTC
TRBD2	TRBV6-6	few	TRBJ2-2	CASTRLAGHTGELFF	TGTGCCAGCACCAGACTAGCGGGGCACACCGGGGAGCTGTTTTTT
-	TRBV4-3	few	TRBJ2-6	CASSQDAGANVLTF	TGCGCCAGCAGCCAAGACGCTGGGGCCAACGTCCTGACTTTC
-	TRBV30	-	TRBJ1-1	CAWRDRGTEAFF	TGTGCCTGGAGGGACCGGGGTACTGAAGCTTTCTTT
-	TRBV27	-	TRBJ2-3	CASSYGVADTQYF	TGTGCCAGCAGTTACGGGGTCGCGGATACGCAGTATTTT
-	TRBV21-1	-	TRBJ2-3	CASSKAVDRGGTDTQYF	TGTGCCAGCAGCAAAGCCGTAGACAGGGGAGGCACAGATACGCAGTATTTT
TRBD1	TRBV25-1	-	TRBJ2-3	CASARDRASDTQYF	TGTGCCAGCGCCCGGGACAGGGCGAGCGATACGCAGTATTTT
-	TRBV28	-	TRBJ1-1	CASSNKNTEAFF	TGTGCCAGCAGCAACAAGAACACTGAAGCTTTCTTT
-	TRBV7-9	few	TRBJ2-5	CASSLVEETQYF	TGTGCCAGCAGCTTAGTCGAAGAGACCCAGTACTTC
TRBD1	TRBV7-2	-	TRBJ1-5	CASSSGRGTGGRQPQHF	TGTGCCAGCAGTTCCGGACGGGGTACAGGGGGCCGGCAGCCCCAGCATTTT
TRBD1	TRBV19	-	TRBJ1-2	CASSIGRGQQYGYTF	TGTGCCAGTAGTATAGGTCGGGGACAGCAGTATGGCTACACCTTC
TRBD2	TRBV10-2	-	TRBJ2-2	CASSESISGTSGNTGELFF	TGCGCCAGCAGTGAGTCGATCTCCGGGACTAGCGGAAACACCGGGGAGCTGTTTTTT
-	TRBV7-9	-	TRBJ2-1	CASSLAVAPGQFF	TGTGCCAGCAGCTTAGCGGTAGCCCCTGGGCAGTTCTTC
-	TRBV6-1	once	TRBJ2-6	CASSLEFSGANVLTF	TGTGCCAGCAGTTTGGAGTTCAGTGGGGCCAACGTCCTGACTTTC
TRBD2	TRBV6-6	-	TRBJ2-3	CASKLPGGITDTQYF	TGTGCCAGCAAATTACCGGGAGGAATCACAGATACGCAGTATTTT
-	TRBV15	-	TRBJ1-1	CATSRDEQTIAFF	TGTGCCACCAGCAGAGATGAACAGACCATAGCTTTCTTT